The entry below describes one TCR beta chain. No antigen is known for it. The source of the sample is a study of a mutant IDH1 vaccine in newly diagnosed glioma. The wider study: The study started vaccination 4-6 weeks after radiotherapy alone, or with temozolomide cycles. Former treatment meant radiotherapy, temozolomide, or both; the majority had gotten both.

General study results and limits: Among all patients, vaccine-induced immune responses occurred in roughly 93%.

Germline V CDR1 and CDR2: SGHAT, FQNNGV. The CDR3 loop spans 13 amino acids. V was clipped by 6 bases and J by 7 bases, with 15 bases between them. Produced via immunoSEQ multiplex PCR; TCRdb's table is partial and in-frame only. The sample shows 30,000 to 40,000 clones, approximately 89% of them seen only once. Described time point: week 47, end of study. Every single dose of the vaccine, 300 ug of mutant IDH1 20-mer peptide, came with topical imiquimod. In weeks 1, 3, 5, 7, 11, 15, 19 and 23, patients were vaccinated. The chain employs TRBV11-2 and TRBJ2-5, with D maybe TRBD1 (6 bases). The sample here was PBMCs, taken from a glioma patient whose treatment included an IDH1 peptide vaccine. This receptor was obtained from a man aged 35-49 years with glioma. The CDR3 loop reads CASRYRTEGTQYF. The CDR3, as DNA: TGTGCCAGCAGGTACCGGACAGAAGGGACCCAGTACTTC. The whole variable domain, remainder taken from reference TRBV11-2 and TRBJ2-5, is EAGVAQSPRYKIIEKRQSVAFWCNPISGHATLYWYQQILGQGPKLLIQFQNNGVVDDSQLPKDRFSAERLKGVDSTLKIQPAKLEDSAVYLCASRYRTEGTQYFGPGTRLLVL.